These 21 T cell receptor beta chains were sequenced from one sample in a study of cytomegalovirus exposure and HLA in healthy donors. PCR used 60 Vbeta primers and 13 Jbeta primers. Assay used: immunoSEQ multiplex PCR; TCRdb lists only in-frame clones, some missing. This sample yields 65,000 to 85,000 clones, of which about four fifths are seen a single time; over 10% belongs to the top ten. Specimen: PBMCs. Receptor source: a male donor in good health and CMV-seropositive.

V and J are TRBV6-5 and TRBJ2-5; a possible D gene is TRBD2 (6 bases). The better agreement between TRBJ2-7 and the DNA end casts doubt on the J call. The CDR3 length is 16 residues. The germline CDR1 and CDR2 sequences are MNHEY and SVGAGI. The CDR3 coding sequence is TGTGCCAGCAGTTCCATCGGCGGGGCGATATCCTACGAGCAGTACTTC. Translating it yields CASSSIGGAISYEQYF.

This clone has just a few counts. The rearrangement joins TRBV4-3 to TRBJ2-7, with 7 bases matching TRBD2. Trimming removed 4 bases from V and 3 bases from J; junction bases left unmatched: 9. CDR1 and CDR2 (germline): LGHNA, YSLEER. This CDR3 has 15 residues. CDR3 in DNA: TGCGCCAGCAGCCTAACCGAGGGACTATTCTACGAGCAGTACTTC. Translated, it gives CASSLTEGLFYEQYF.

This clone has just one count. The chain links TRBV7-9 to TRBJ1-1, with TRBD1 as a possible D gene (6 bases). Trimming removed 5 bases from V and 5 bases from J, with 12 bases in between. Looked up from germline, CDR1 is SEHNR and CDR2 is FQNEAQ (reference sequence). This CDR3 is built from 13 residues. CDR3 region: CASSKGGFTEAFF. For the CDR3, the DNA is TGTGCCAGCAGCAAGGGGGGGTTTACTGAAGCTTTCTTT.

J is TRBJ2-3 and V is TRBV21-1; TRBD2 is taken as the D call from the table, unchecked against the DNA. TRBV21-1 constitutes a pseudogene. The CDR3 sequence is 17 residues long. The CDR3 DNA reads as TGTGCCAGCAGCAAAGCCGGGATCGCTAAGACCACAGATACGCAGTATTTT. Protein product: CASSKAGIAKTTDTQYF.

This chain links TRBV19 with TRBJ2-7; TRBD1 matches at 12 bases. CDR1 is LNHDA, CDR2 SQIVND, per germline (reference sequence). Unmatched junction bases numbered 3, after V lost 2 bases and J lost 7 bases. The CDR3 length is 14 residues. The CDR3 bases are TGTGCCAGTAGTATAAGGGACAGGGGGCAAGAGCAGTACTTC. Translating it yields CASSIRDRGQEQYF.

The chain employs TRBV5-3 and TRBJ1-5, with a weak D call TRBD1 (5 bases). TRBV5-3 belongs to the ORF category, with a function that is uncertain. V lost 4 bases, J lost 8 bases, and 16 bases lay in between. The CDR3 runs 14 residues. CDR3 bases: TGTGCCAGAAGCCACCGAGGGAGGGGTAAGCCCCAGCATTTT. Its translation is CARSHRGRGKPQHF.

A few counts support this clone. The gene calls are TRBV25-1 and TRBJ1-4, with D perhaps TRBD1 (6 bases). V lost 2 bases, J lost 10 bases, and 17 bases lay in between. CDR3 length equals 15 residues. Germline V gene lookup returns CDR1 MGHDK and CDR2 SYGVNS. CDR3 residues: CASSEQGSSHRKLFF. CDR3 coding DNA: TGTGCCAGCAGTGAACAGGGGAGTAGCCATAGAAAACTGTTTTTT.

The chain combines TRBV18 with TRBJ2-5; D is unclear. Trimming shortened V by 2 bases and J by 4 bases, and 11 bases separated the two germline ends. CDR1 and CDR2 (germline): KGHSH, LQKENI. The length of the CDR3 is 14 residues. CDR3 DNA sequence: TGTGCCAGCTCACCAACCCCAGGAAGAGAGACCCAGTACTTC. Translating gives CASSPTPGRETQYF.

In the case of this clone: The junction differs from germline at one of its ends, possibly a read error. This chain connects TRBV7-9 to TRBJ1-1; 12 bases match TRBD1. Germline CDR1 and CDR2: SEHNR and FQNEAQ (reference sequence). The CDR3 sequence is 18 residues long. As DNA, the CDR3 is TGTTCCAGCAGCTTGCATCCGGGACAGGGGGCCTTGAGCACTGAAGCTTTCTTT. It specifies CSSSLHPGQGALSTEAFF.

Points on this clone: Mismatch with germline at one junction end may stem from a read error. The V call is TRBV7-9, the J call TRBJ2-7; weak D call: TRBD2 (6 bases). Germline lookup yields CDR1 SEHNR and CDR2 FQNEAQ (reference sequence). The CDR3 runs to 15 residues. CDR3 loop: CSSSLLTGVNYEQYF. For the CDR3, the DNA is TGTTCCAGCAGCTTATTAACGGGAGTGAACTACGAGCAGTACTTC.

The V gene is TRBV9, the J gene TRBJ2-7, with 9 bases lining up with TRBD2. The CDR3 has 15 residues. Germline V gene lookup returns CDR1 SGDLS and CDR2 YYNGEE. V gave up 3 bases and J gave up 6 bases; unmatched junction bases: 10. The CDR3 protein is CASSARGGASSEQYF. As DNA, the CDR3 is TGTGCCAGCAGCGCCCGCGGGGGGGCAAGTTCCGAGCAGTACTTC.

The chain recombines TRBV7-9 with TRBJ1-6; D gene unclear. V was cut by 2 bases and J by 4 bases, with 9 bases left in between. CDR3 length equals 15 residues. Germline V gives CDR1 SEHNR, CDR2 FQNEAQ (reference sequence). DNA for the CDR3: TGTGCCAGCAGCTTATCTTCCGGGTATAATTCACCCCTCCACTTT. This encodes CASSLSSGYNSPLHF.

This clone was found once. This rearrangement joins TRBV6-1 to TRBJ1-4; 12 bases are shared with TRBD1. This CDR3 contains 14 residues. Germline CDR1 is MNHNS and CDR2 is SASEGT. Trimming took 6 bases from V and 8 from J; bases not matched to a gene: 4. The CDR3 here is CASRIGTGGEKLFF. In DNA, the CDR3 is TGTGCCAGCAGAATAGGGACAGGGGGCGAAAAACTGTTTTTT.

To note about this clone: This CDR3 is also generated by other DNA sequences in the sample. The gene calls are TRBV7-2 and TRBJ1-3; D may be TRBD1 (5 bases). Germline lookup yields CDR1 SGHTA and CDR2 FQGNSA. Trimming took 0 bases from V and 1 from J, leaving 7 bases between them. CDR3 size: 15 residues. The CDR3 region is CASSLAPGSGNTIYF. In DNA form, the CDR3 reads TGTGCCAGCAGCTTAGCTCCAGGGTCTGGAAACACCATATATTTT.

The rearrangement links TRBV2 to TRBJ1-2, with 10 bases aligning to TRBD1. V lost 6 bases to trimming and J lost 2 bases; unmatched junction nucleotides: 6. The CDR3 has 15 residues. The germline gives CDR1 SNHLY, CDR2 FYNNEI. CDR3 DNA: TGTGCCAGCAGCATTAGACAGGGGGCCAACTATGGCTACACCTTC. Translation gives CASSIRQGANYGYTF.

CDR3 sequence (DNA): TGTGCCAGCAGTTCGACCGGACAGGGTAATGAAAAACTGTTTTTT. This translates into CASSSTGQGNEKLFF. The V and J genes are TRBV28 and TRBJ1-4, with 8 bases matching TRBD1. Trimming cost V 4 bases and J 4 bases; bases outside gene matches: 5. CDR1 MDHEN and CDR2 SYDVKM come from the germline V gene. The CDR3 is made up of 15 amino acids.

The J gene is TRBJ2-3, the V gene TRBV7-2, with D hard to call. Germline loops: CDR1 SGHTA, CDR2 FQGNSA. The CDR3 is 13 amino acids. V lost 4 bases and J lost 2, with 7 bases in between. The CDR3 here is CASSSPVTDTQYF. The CDR3 DNA sequence: TGTGCCAGCAGCTCTCCTGTCACAGATACGCAGTATTTT. The full variable domain, in which reference TRBV7-2 and TRBJ2-3 provide the parts outside the CDR3, is GAGVSQSPSNKVTEKGKDVELRCDPISGHTALYWYRQSLGQGLEFLIYFQGNSAPDKSGLPSDRFSAERTGGSVSTLTIQRTQQEDSAVYLCASSSPVTDTQYFGPGTRLTVL.

The rearrangement joins TRBV7-3 to TRBJ2-1; tentative D call: TRBD2 (7 bases). Deletions cut 5 bases from V and 4 bases from J, with 15 bases between. The germline CDR1 and CDR2 sequences are SGHTA and FQGTGA. This CDR3 is built from 15 residues. The CDR3 reads CASSPRGGTYNEQFF. For the CDR3, the DNA is TGTGCCAGCAGCCCGAGGGGGGGGACTTACAATGAGCAGTTCTTC.

The chain couples TRBV19 to TRBJ2-3, with D perhaps TRBD1 (6 bases). The CDR3 is 14 residues long. V lost 9 bases and J 2 bases, leaving 15 bases between the germline ends. CDR1 is LNHDA, CDR2 SQIVND, per germline (reference sequence). The CDR3 loop is CASQDSRITDTQYF. CDR3 in DNA: TGTGCCAGCCAGGACAGCCGAATCACAGATACGCAGTATTTT.

The chain joins TRBV5-4 to TRBJ2-5; possible D gene TRBD2, 5 bases. Germline-derived CDR1 and CDR2 are SGHNT and YYREEE (reference sequence). Trimming pared 0 bases from V and 5 bases from J, leaving 8 bases between. The CDR3 spans 13 residues. The CDR3 reads CASSLEGGETQYF. In DNA, the CDR3 is TGTGCCAGCAGCTTGGAAGGAGGCGAGACCCAGTACTTC.

This clone was observed a handful of times. The rearrangement uses TRBV27 and TRBJ1-2; the D is unclear. The CDR3 is made up of 16 amino acids. CDR1 MNHEY and CDR2 SMNVEV come from the germline V gene (reference sequence). V dropped 1 base and J dropped 5 bases, with 17 bases sitting between them. The CDR3 is CASSLLSPAGRYGYTF. DNA for the CDR3: TGTGCCAGCAGTTTATTATCTCCAGCGGGCAGATATGGCTACACCTTC.